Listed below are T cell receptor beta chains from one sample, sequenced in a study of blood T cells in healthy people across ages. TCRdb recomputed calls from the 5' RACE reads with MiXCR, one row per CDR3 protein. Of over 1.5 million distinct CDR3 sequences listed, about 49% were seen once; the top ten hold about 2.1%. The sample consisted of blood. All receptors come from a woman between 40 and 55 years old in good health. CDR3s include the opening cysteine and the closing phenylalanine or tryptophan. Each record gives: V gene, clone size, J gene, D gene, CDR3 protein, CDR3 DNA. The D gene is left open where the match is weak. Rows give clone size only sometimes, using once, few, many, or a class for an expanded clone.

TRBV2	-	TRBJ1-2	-	CASSDGAWGYTF	TGTGCCAGCAGTGACGGGGCTTGGGGCTACACCTTC
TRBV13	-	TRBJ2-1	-	CASSHSSPYNEQFF	TGTGCCAGCAGCCATAGTAGCCCCTACAATGAGCAGTTCTTC
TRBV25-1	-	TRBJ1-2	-	CASSFGLNGYTF	TGTGCCAGCAGTTTCGGGCTAAATGGCTACACCTTC
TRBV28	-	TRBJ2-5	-	CASSLRLASRETQYF	TGTGCCAGCAGTTTACGGCTAGCTTCTCGAGAGACCCAGTACTTC
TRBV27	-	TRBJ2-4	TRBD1	CASKDRGGPNIQYF	TGTGCCAGCAAGGACAGGGGGGGACCAAACATTCAGTACTTC
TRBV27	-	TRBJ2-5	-	CASRTGADNEQYF	TGTGCCAGCAGGACGGGGGCTGACAATGAGCAGTACTTC
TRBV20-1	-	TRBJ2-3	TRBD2	CSARPSGVRSDTQYF	TGCAGTGCGCGCCCCAGCGGGGTACGATCAGATACGCAGTATTTT
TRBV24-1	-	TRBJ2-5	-	CATSEGTGGPGETQYF	TGTGCCACCAGTGAAGGTACGGGGGGCCCGGGAGAGACCCAGTACTTC
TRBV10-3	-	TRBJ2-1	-	CAIRERASSYEQFF	TGTGCCATCAGAGAGCGGGCTAGTAGTTACGAGCAGTTCTTC
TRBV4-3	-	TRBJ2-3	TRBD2	CASSLVRGDWMTDTQYF	TGCGCCAGCAGCTTGGTACGGGGGGATTGGATGACAGATACGCAGTATTTT
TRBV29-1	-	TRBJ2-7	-	CSVAVSTCEQYF	TGCAGCGTTGCGGTCTCGACCTGCGAGCAGTACTTC
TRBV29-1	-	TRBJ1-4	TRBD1	CSVEPGQGGEKLFF	TGCAGCGTTGAGCCGGGACAGGGTGGAGAAAAACTGTTTTTT
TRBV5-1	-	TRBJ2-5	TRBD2	CASSITTSGGQRTQYF	TGCGCCAGCAGCATAACGACTAGCGGGGGACAGAGGACCCAGTACTTC
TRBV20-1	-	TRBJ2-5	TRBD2	CSARDIEPTSGEETQYF	TGCAGTGCTAGAGATATAGAGCCGACTAGCGGGGAAGAGACCCAGTACTTC
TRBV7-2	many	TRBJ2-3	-	CASSLWPDTQYF	TGTGCCAGCAGCTTATGGCCAGATACGCAGTATTTT
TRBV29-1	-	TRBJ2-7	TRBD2	CSAGGAGSSYEQYF	TGCAGCGCCGGGGGGGCAGGCAGCTCCTACGAGCAGTACTTC
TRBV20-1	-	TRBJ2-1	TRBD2	CSARKGTSGRNEQFF	TGCAGTGCTAGAAAGGGGACTAGCGGCCGCAATGAGCAGTTCTTC
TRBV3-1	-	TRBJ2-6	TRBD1	CASSRNPRQGPSRRANVLTF	TGTGCCAGCAGCCGAAACCCAAGACAGGGCCCCAGCAGGAGGGCCAACGTCCTGACTTTC
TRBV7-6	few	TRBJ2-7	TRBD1	CASSLENRGAYEQYF	TGTGCCAGCAGCTTAGAGAACAGGGGGGCCTACGAGCAGTACTTC
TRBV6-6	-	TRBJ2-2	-	CAILGGGPNTGELFF	TGTGCCATTCTTGGAGGGGGACCTAACACCGGGGAGCTGTTTTTT
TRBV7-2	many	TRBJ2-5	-	CASSLQGWETQYF	TGTGCCAGCAGTCTCCAGGGTTGGGAGACCCAGTACTTC
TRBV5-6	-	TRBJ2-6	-	CASSDGPNSGANALTF	TGTGCCAGCAGCGATGGACCAAACTCTGGGGCCAACGCCCTGACTTTC
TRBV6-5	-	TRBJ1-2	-	CASLEPGGQYGYTF	TGTGCCAGCTTAGAGCCCGGCGGGCAGTATGGCTACACCTTC
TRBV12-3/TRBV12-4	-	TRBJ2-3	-	CAVGPMDSTDTQYF	TGTGCCGTCGGCCCGATGGATAGCACAGATACGCAGTATTTT